These 26 T cell receptor beta chains were all obtained from the same sample, sequenced in a study of metastatic and nonmetastatic thyroid tumors. There were no patients who had received any treatment before thyroid surgery. TCRdb called clones again from the PCR reads with MiXCR. The table has fewer than 12,000 clones, less than 15% seen once. Material: blood. The origin of the receptors is a female donor with papillary thyroid cancer or a benign thyroid nodule (not recorded which). Some clones in this sample may be carry-over from other donors' samples.

This clone appeared many times. CDR3 nucleotides: TGTGCCAGCAGTCTTCATGGGGCTTACACAGATACGCAGTATTTT. Encoded protein: CASSLHGAYTDTQYF. V and J are TRBV6-1 and TRBJ2-3, with D tentatively TRBD1 (5 bases). V was trimmed by 5 bases and J by 2 bases, leaving 14 bases between them. CDR1 and CDR2 (germline): MNHNS, SASEGT. This CDR3 has 15 amino acids.

This clone is judged medium-sized. CDR3 region: CASSHDRGDYEQYF. CDR3 in DNA: TGTGCCAGCAGTCACGACCGTGGGGACTACGAGCAGTACTTC. The rearrangement uses TRBV6-1 and TRBJ2-7; no reliable D call. The CDR3 has 14 residues. The germline V and J ends were trimmed by 5 bases and 3 bases, with 14 bases remaining between them. The germline V gene encodes CDR1 MNHNS and CDR2 SASEGT.

This clone was seen at least ten times. This rearrangement joins TRBV20-1 to TRBJ2-2, with 9 bases identical to TRBD2. The J segment lost 5 bases and the V segment lost 6 bases, leaving 13 bases of the junction unmatched. This CDR3 has 16 amino acids. Germline CDR1 and CDR2: DFQATT and SNEGSKA (reference sequence). The CDR3 is CSAPKGGTSRTGELFF. CDR3 DNA: TGCAGTGCCCCAAAAGGGGGGACTAGCCGGACCGGGGAGCTGTTTTTT.

This clone showed up many times. The gene calls are TRBV20-1 and TRBJ2-1; D is ambiguous. The length of the CDR3 is 11 residues. The germline V and J ends were trimmed by 8 bases and 1 base, with 6 bases remaining between them. The germline V gene has CDR1 DFQATT and CDR2 SNEGSKA (reference sequence). CDR3 region: CSSLSYNEQFF. CDR3 in DNA: TGCAGTTCCCTTTCCTACAATGAGCAGTTCTTC.

In nucleotides, the CDR3 is TGTGCCAGCAGCCAAGAAGATAGCGGGGGGGTTGGGTATGAGCAGTTCTTC. Residues: CASSQEDSGGVGYEQFF. This chain connects TRBV4-2 to TRBJ2-1, with 11 bases lining up with TRBD2. The CDR3 is 17 amino acids. CDR1 is LGHNA and CDR2 is YNFKEQ in the germline V gene. V lost 0 bases and J lost 8; bases outside the gene matches: 9.

About this clone: The junction does not match germline at one end; this may be a read error. The rearrangement links TRBV9 to TRBJ2-1; D is ambiguous. Germline values: CDR1 SGDLS, CDR2 YYNGEE. This CDR3 region has 14 residues. CDR3 protein: CSSIVGWQNNEQFF. CDR3 DNA: TGTTCCAGCATCGTTGGATGGCAGAACAATGAGCAGTTCTTC.

This clone was recorded many times. V gene TRBV5-1 combines with J gene TRBJ2-1; 8 bases match TRBD2. CDR3 size: 15 residues. Germline CDR1 is SGHRS and CDR2 is YFSETQ. Trimming removed 0 bases from V and 7 bases from J; junction bases left unmatched: 6. Here the CDR3 DNA reads TGCGCCAGCAGCTTGGCCGGGGGGGCCGGGAATGAGCAGTTCTTC. The encoded protein is CASSLAGGAGNEQFF.

The chain recombines TRBV3-1 with TRBJ2-5; tentatively, D is TRBD1 (6 bases). CDR1 LGHDT and CDR2 YNNKEL come from the germline V gene (reference sequence). This CDR3 comprises 14 residues. V was shortened by 1 base and J by 5 bases, with 11 bases between the two germline ends. The chain's CDR3 is CASSQVRGWETQYF. CDR3 nucleotides: TGTGCCAGCAGCCAAGTAAGGGGGTGGGAGACCCAGTACTTC.

This clone has ten or more counts. The V gene is TRBV20-1, the J gene TRBJ2-3; D may be TRBD2 (7 bases). CDR3 length: 16 residues. Germline-derived CDR1 and CDR2 are DFQATT and SNEGSKA (reference sequence). V shed 0 bases and J shed 7 bases, with 20 bases lying between them. CDR3 DNA: TGCAGTGCTAGAGATTTCGGGGGGCTATACGTAAATACGCAGTATTTT. This encodes CSARDFGGLYVNTQYF.

About this clone itself: The CDR3 does not close with the conserved phenylalanine or tryptophan, likely indicating a read error. This rearrangement joins TRBV18 to TRBJ2-3; possibly TRBD2 for D (6 bases). CDR1 and CDR2 (germline): KGHSH, LQKENI. Trimming shortened V by 6 bases and J by 6 bases, and 16 bases separated the two germline ends. The CDR3 extends over 14 amino acids. The CDR3 loop reads CASSQGLFIDTQYV. Written as DNA, the CDR3 is TGTGCCAGCTCGCAGGGACTTTTTATTGATACGCAGTATGTT.

Comment on this clone: The junction departs from the called germline gene at one end, perhaps through a read error. The chain joins TRBV19 to TRBJ2-5, with D hard to call. Germline V CDR1 and CDR2: LNHDA, SQIVND (reference sequence). This CDR3 contains 13 residues. Here the CDR3 DNA reads TGTGCCAGTAGTGGCGATATACAAGAGACACAGTACTTC. It is translated as CASSGDIQETQYF.

This clone has ten or more counts. At the DNA level, this CDR3 is encoded by other sequences in the same sample as well. CDR3 bases: TGTGCCAGCTGGGGGTACAATGAGCAGTTCTTC. It translates to CASWGYNEQFF. The chain combines TRBV6-1 with TRBJ2-1, with D perhaps TRBD1 or TRBD2 (5 bases each). The germline V and J ends were trimmed by 8 bases and 4 bases, with 6 bases remaining between them. The CDR3 is 11 residues long. Per the germline V gene, CDR1 is MNHNS and CDR2 is SASEGT.

The chain is built from TRBV7-8 and TRBJ1-1; D call uncertain. Per the germline V gene, CDR1 is SGHVS and CDR2 is FQNEAQ. CDR3 length equals 15 residues. V was cut by 2 bases and J by 0 bases, with 10 bases left in between. The CDR3, as DNA: TGTGCCAGCAGCTTATGGGAAGGAATGAACACTGAAGCTTTCTTT. Translation: CASSLWEGMNTEAFF.

Many counts were recorded for this clone. This rearrangement joins TRBV9 to TRBJ2-7; no clear D. From germline, CDR1 is SGDLS and CDR2 YYNGEE. This CDR3 is 16 amino acids long. Trimming pared 4 bases from V and 0 bases from J, leaving 17 bases between. CDR3 in DNA: TGTGCCAGCAGCTCAAGACCCTTATCCCCCTCCTACGAGCAGTACTTC. Protein sequence: CASSSRPLSPSYEQYF.

V gene TRBV11-2 combines with J gene TRBJ1-6, with D hard to call. The CDR3 has 14 residues. Per the germline V gene, CDR1 is SGHAT and CDR2 is FQNNGV. V lost 2 bases, J lost 7 bases, and 9 bases lay in between. In DNA form, the CDR3 reads TGTGCCAGCAGCTTAAGGCTTCCCAATTCACCCCTCCACTTT. The encoded protein is CASSLRLPNSPLHF. Full variable domain (missing parts from reference TRBV11-2 and TRBJ1-6): EAGVAQSPRYKIIEKRQSVAFWCNPISGHATLYWYQQILGQGPKLLIQFQNNGVVDDSQLPKDRFSAERLKGVDSTLKIQPAKLEDSAVYLCASSLRLPNSPLHFGNGTRLTVT.

In this sample, this clone turned up a few times. V is TRBV2 and J is TRBJ2-3, with D perhaps TRBD1 (6 bases). CDR1 SNHLY and CDR2 FYNNEI come from the germline V gene. V was pared by 6 bases and J by 2 bases, with 12 bases between. This CDR3 is built from 14 residues. The CDR3 nucleotides read TGTGCCAGCAGCCGGGACACCAACACAGATACGCAGTATTTT. It specifies CASSRDTNTDTQYF.

By share, this clone counts as medium-sized (0.01 to 0.1%). The genes are TRBV6-5 and TRBJ2-2, with D uncertain. The CDR3 is made up of 13 amino acids. V shed 1 base and J shed 6 bases, with 6 bases lying between them. Germline assignment: CDR1 MNHEY and CDR2 SVGAGI. The CDR3 DNA is TGTGCCAGCAGTTACTACACCTCCGGGGAGCTGTTTTTT. It translates to CASSYYTSGELFF.

In this sample, this clone turned up a few times. The rearrangement uses TRBV6-1 and TRBJ2-7; perhaps D is TRBD1 or TRBD2 (5 bases each). CDR3 length: 13 amino acids. Germline V CDR1 and CDR2: MNHNS, SASEGT. V was clipped by 6 bases and J by 0 bases, with 9 bases between them. This CDR3 is CASRPGHSYEQYF. CDR3 in DNA: TGTGCCAGCAGACCGGGGCACTCCTACGAGCAGTACTTC.

This clone has at least ten counts. The chain has TRBV6-1 and TRBJ2-1, with 7 bases identical to TRBD2. The CDR3 runs to 15 residues. V lost 0 bases to trimming and J lost 2 bases; unmatched junction nucleotides: 1. Germline V gene lookup returns CDR1 MNHNS and CDR2 SASEGT. The DNA for the CDR3 is TGTGCCAGCAGTGAAGCGGGAGGGCCCTACAATGAGCAGTTCTTC. Its protein is CASSEAGGPYNEQFF.

The table lists this clone with many counts. This chain links TRBV5-1 with TRBJ2-1; 8 bases align to TRBD2. V shed 4 bases and J 13 bases; nucleotides not matched to a gene: 10. CDR1 SGHRS and CDR2 YFSETQ come from the germline V gene. The CDR3 contains 13 residues. CDR3 sequence (DNA): TGCGCCAGCAGCCCCGGGACTAGGAGTGGTCAGTTCTTC. Its protein product is CASSPGTRSGQFF.

In its sample, this clone was seen many times. V and J are TRBV5-1 and TRBJ2-5, with D perhaps matching TRBD1 (6 bases). Germline V lookup: CDR1 SGHRS, CDR2 YFSETQ. V was cut by 2 bases and J by 2 bases, with 10 bases left in between. The CDR3 spans 14 residues. The CDR3 DNA reads as TGCGCCAGCAGCTTTTGGGGACAACAAGAGACCCAGTACTTC. Amino acids: CASSFWGQQETQYF. Looking up the rest from reference TRBV5-1 and TRBJ2-5 gives the full variable domain: KAGVTQTPRYLIKTRGQQVTLSCSPISGHRSVSWYQQTPGQGLQFLFEYFSETQRNKGNFPGRFSGRQFSNSRSEMNVSTLELGDSALYLCASSFWGQQETQYFGPGTRLLVL.

This clone qualifies as medium-sized. This chain uses TRBV12-3 or TRBV12-4 with TRBJ2-7, with 12 bases that match TRBD1. CDR3 length: 15 residues. Trimming at V came to 5 bases and at J to 5 bases, leaving 7 bases not matched to a gene. CDR3 nucleotide sequence: TGTGCCAGCAGTCCCCCGGGACAGGGGGCTGACGAGCAGTACTTC. This sequence encodes CASSPPGQGADEQYF.

This clone is medium-sized within its sample. The rearrangement uses TRBV18 and TRBJ1-5, with unresolved D. This CDR3 has 15 amino acids. V was shortened by 4 bases and J by 1 base, with 11 bases between the two germline ends. From germline, CDR1 is KGHSH and CDR2 LQKENI. CDR3 amino acids: CASSREVASNQPQHF. The CDR3 nucleotides are TGTGCCAGCTCACGGGAGGTGGCGAGCAATCAGCCCCAGCATTTT.

This clone qualifies as medium-sized. The gene calls are TRBV12-3 or TRBV12-4 and TRBJ1-5; TRBD1 matches at 7 bases. The J segment lost 3 bases and the V segment lost 5 bases, leaving 10 bases of the junction unmatched. There are 16 residues in the CDR3. The CDR3 sequence is CASSTDRDFPNQPQHF. The CDR3 region has the DNA TGTGCCAGCAGTACTGACAGGGACTTCCCCAATCAGCCCCAGCATTTT.

This clone was seen many times. This same CDR3 is encoded by further DNA sequences in the sample. V gene TRBV9 combines with J gene TRBJ2-1; either TRBD1 or TRBD2 may fit D (6 bases each). Trimming took 0 bases from V and 8 from J, leaving 12 bases between them. CDR3 length equals 14 residues. CDR1 SGDLS and CDR2 YYNGEE come from the germline V gene. CDR3 DNA sequence: TGTGCCAGCAGCGTAGTACAGGGCGGGGATGAGCAGTTCTTC. Encoded protein: CASSVVQGGDEQFF.

The sample holds many counts of this clone. A much larger clone differs from this one at a single base, so this may be a read error. This sample also contains other DNA sequences that code for the same CDR3. The chain couples TRBV18 to TRBJ1-4; no clear D gene. This CDR3 is 13 amino acids long. CDR1 is KGHSH and CDR2 is LQKENI in the germline V gene. The CDR3 DNA reads as TGTGCCAGCTCACCCTACGTGGATGAAAAACTGTTTTTC. Protein sequence: CASSPYVDEKLFF.